Below, 25 T cell receptor beta chains from the same sample are listed, as sequenced in a study of blood T cell repertoires in COVID-19. TCRdb's copy holds only in-frame clones and misses some; the assay was immunoSEQ multiplex PCR. Of under 450,000 clones detected, roughly 86% appear once; the ten largest clones hold more than 1%. Source material: peripheral blood. These receptor sequences come from a human donor with acute or convalescent COVID-19. The donor label of this sample is uncertain.

In the case of this clone: Other DNA sequences in the same sample also yield this CDR3. The CDR3 loop reads CASSLSGNYGYTF. CDR3 bases: TGCGCCAGCAGCTTGTCAGGGAACTATGGCTACACCTTC. The chain is built from TRBV5-1 and TRBJ1-2; weak D call: TRBD1 (5 bases). CDR1 is SGHRS, CDR2 YFSETQ, per germline. Trimming took 1 base from V and 2 from J, leaving 6 bases between them. The length of the CDR3 is 13 residues.

The V gene is TRBV24-1, the J gene TRBJ2-3, with 7 bases lining up with TRBD1. V was clipped by 4 bases and J by 0 bases; unmatched bases: 6. There are 16 residues in the CDR3. Germline V gene sequence: CDR1 KGHDR, CDR2 SFDVKD. DNA for the CDR3: TGTGCCACCAGTGAACCAAGACAGGGTAGCACAGATACGCAGTATTTT. Amino acid sequence: CATSEPRQGSTDTQYF.

Only one count was recorded for this clone. The chain joins TRBV20-1 to TRBJ1-1; 7 bases align to TRBD1. Trimming took 3 bases from V and 1 from J; bases not matched to a gene: 5. Per the germline V gene, CDR1 is DFQATT and CDR2 is SNEGSKA (reference sequence). This CDR3 region has 14 residues. CDR3 coding DNA: TGCAGTGCTAGTCCGGGACAGTGGAACACTGAAGCTTTCTTT. Translation gives CSASPGQWNTEAFF.

The V call is TRBV3-1 (or the pseudogene TRBV3-2), the J call TRBJ1-2; 9 positions agree with TRBD1. Germline V lookup: CDR1 LGHDT, CDR2 YNNKEL (reference sequence). Germline trimming cut 5 bases from V and 8 bases from J; bases unmatched to any gene: 21. This CDR3 is 18 amino acids long. The CDR3 sequence: CASSKGQGSIPPLRGYTF. For the CDR3, the DNA is TGTGCCAGCAGCAAAGGACAGGGGTCCATTCCGCCCCTTCGAGGCTACACCTTC.

With regard to this clone: Different DNA sequences within this sample yield the same CDR3. The chain recombines TRBV7-9 with TRBJ2-3; 11 bases match TRBD2. The germline CDR1 and CDR2 sequences are SEHNR and FQNEAQ (reference sequence). V lost 6 bases and J lost 0; bases outside the gene matches: 2. This CDR3 contains 15 residues. The CDR3 is CASSRTSGSTDTQYF. CDR3 coding DNA: TGTGCCAGCAGTCGGACTAGCGGGAGCACAGATACGCAGTATTTT.

This chain uses TRBV29-1 with TRBJ1-6; no clear D gene. The germline V and J ends were trimmed by 7 bases and 0 bases, with 10 bases remaining between them. The V gene's germline CDR1 is SQVTM and CDR2 ANQGSEA. The CDR3 runs 14 residues. The CDR3 nucleotides are TGCAGCGCAAAAAATAACTCCTATAATTCACCCCTCCACTTT. This sequence encodes CSAKNNSYNSPLHF. The full variable domain, with the rest looked up from reference TRBV29-1 and TRBJ1-6, is SAVISQKPSRDICQRGTSLTIQCQVDSQVTMMFWYRQQPGQSLTLIATANQGSEATYESGFVIDKFPISRPNLTFSTLTVSNMSPEDSSIYLCSAKNNSYNSPLHFGNGTRLTVT.

The chain employs TRBV28 and TRBJ2-4; weak D call: TRBD2 (6 bases). This CDR3 region has 16 residues. CDR1 is MDHEN, CDR2 SYDVKM, per germline. Trimming left V 5 bases short and J 8 bases short, with 22 bases between. CDR3 in DNA: TGTGCCAGCAGTCCATCTCGGGGGAGATGGGGGGACATTCAGTACTTC. As protein: CASSPSRGRWGDIQYF. The entire variable domain, with the rest obtained from reference TRBV28 and TRBJ2-4, is as follows: DVKVTQSSRYLVKRTGEKVFLECVQDMDHENMFWYRQDPGLGLRLIYFSYDVKMKEKGDIPEGYSVSREKKERFSLILESASTNQTSMYLCASSPSRGRWGDIQYFGAGTRLSVL.

V and J are TRBV10-3 and TRBJ1-5; 8 nucleotides align to TRBD1. With V trimmed by 3 bases and J by 2 bases, 9 bases remained unmatched. The germline gives CDR1 ENHRY, CDR2 SYGVKD. The CDR3 covers 17 residues. The CDR3 DNA reads TGTGCCATCAGTGAACGACAGGGGAGGGAGGGCAATCAGCCCCAGCATTTT. Its translation is CAISERQGREGNQPQHF.

This sequence joins TRBV18 and TRBJ2-2, with a tentative D call TRBD2 (6 bases). Germline V gene lookup returns CDR1 KGHSH and CDR2 LQKENI. The CDR3 is 14 residues long. Trimming stripped 6 bases from V and 3 bases from J, with 11 bases between. DNA of the CDR3: TGTGCCAGCTCGCCGGGACTCCACACCGGGGAGCTGTTTTTT. It yields the protein CASSPGLHTGELFF.

This clone was counted only a few times. The V gene is TRBV6-6, the J gene TRBJ1-5, with D perhaps TRBD1 (5 bases). Per the germline V gene, CDR1 is MNHNY and CDR2 is SVGAGI (reference sequence). The length of the CDR3 is 14 residues. Trimming left V 8 bases short and J 0 bases short, with 11 bases between. CDR3 in amino acids: CASAQGNSNQPQHF. DNA of the CDR3: TGTGCCAGCGCTCAGGGAAATAGCAATCAGCCCCAGCATTTT.

The rearrangement links TRBV10-3 to TRBJ1-5; TRBD1 might be the D (6 bases). The V gene lost 3 bases and the J gene lost 7 bases, with 13 bases spanning the gap. This CDR3 has 14 residues. Germline lookup yields CDR1 ENHRY and CDR2 SYGVKD. The CDR3 nucleotides read TGTGCCATCAGTGATCGGGGGGCGGGGCAGCCCCAGCATTTT. It codes for CAISDRGAGQPQHF.

The chain combines TRBV6-5 with TRBJ1-5; possibly TRBD1 for D (5 bases). V was trimmed by 3 bases and J by 2 bases, leaving 11 bases between them. CDR1 is MNHEY and CDR2 is SVGAGI in the germline V gene. The CDR3 totals 15 residues. CDR3 sequence: CASSYTQGGNQPQHF. The DNA of the CDR3 is TGTGCCAGCAGTTATACCCAGGGTGGCAATCAGCCCCAGCATTTT.

The V gene is TRBV5-1, the J gene TRBJ1-6; perhaps TRBD1 as D (5 bases). Germline V CDR1 and CDR2: SGHRS, YFSETQ. This CDR3 contains 12 residues. Trimming took 4 bases from V and 14 from J, leaving 13 bases between them. CDR3 sequence (DNA): TGCGCCAGCAGCACGGCCTCGGGGGCCCTCCACTTT. This codes for CASSTASGALHF. Complete variable domain (other parts from reference TRBV5-1 and TRBJ1-6): KAGVTQTPRYLIKTRGQQVTLSCSPISGHRSVSWYQQTPGQGLQFLFEYFSETQRNKGNFPGRFSGRQFSNSRSEMNVSTLELGDSALYLCASSTASGALHFGNGTRLTVT.

The chain links TRBV5-6 to TRBJ1-5; D is ambiguous. This CDR3 comprises 13 residues. The V end was cut by 4 bases, the J end by 1 base, with 6 bases between. Looked up from germline, CDR1 is SGHDT and CDR2 is YYEEEE. CDR3 DNA sequence: TGTGCCAGCAGCCGGGGAAGCAATCAGCCCCAGCATTTT. Translation gives CASSRGSNQPQHF.

The genes are TRBV7-8 and TRBJ2-1, with 9 nucleotides matching TRBD2. The CDR3 length is 15 residues. CDR1 is SGHVS and CDR2 is FQNEAQ in the germline V gene. V shed 2 bases, J shed 7 bases, and the junction held 6 bases outside the gene matches. CDR3 region: CASSLSGGTGNEQFF. In nucleotides, the CDR3 is TGTGCCAGCAGCTTAAGCGGGGGGACTGGTAATGAGCAGTTCTTC.

The gene calls are TRBV5-1 and TRBJ1-2; tentative D call: TRBD1 (6 bases). This CDR3 comprises 15 residues. Trimming cost V 2 bases and J 4 bases, with 15 bases left between them. From germline, CDR1 is SGHRS and CDR2 YFSETQ. In nucleotides, the CDR3 is TGCGCCAGCAGCTTAGACTCAGGGGATTCCTATGGCTACACCTTC. Translating gives CASSLDSGDSYGYTF.

The rearrangement uses TRBV2 and TRBJ2-3; 10 bases fit TRBD2. CDR1 SNHLY and CDR2 FYNNEI come from the germline V gene. The V and J ends lost 5 bases and 2 bases, in that order; junction bases with no gene match: 13. This CDR3 region has 18 residues. CDR3 DNA sequence: TGTGCCAGCAGTTTCCCGGTGGGGACTAGCGAAATCACAGATACGCAGTATTTT. Its protein product is CASSFPVGTSEITDTQYF. Variable domain in full (rest from reference TRBV2 and TRBJ2-3): EPEVTQTPSHQVTQMGQEVILRCVPISNHLYFYWYRQILGQKVEFLVSFYNNEISEKSEIFDDQFSVERPDGSNFTLKIRSTKLEDSAMYFCASSFPVGTSEITDTQYFGPGTRLTVL.

This clone occurred a few times. The chain joins TRBV10-2 to TRBJ2-5; D is uncertain. Between the trimmed V and J ends, which lost 5 bases and 5 bases, there was a span of 12 bases. This CDR3 comprises 13 residues. Germline V gene lookup returns CDR1 WSHSY and CDR2 SAAADI. The CDR3 sequence is CASSSGTLETQYF. In DNA form, the CDR3 reads TGCGCCAGCAGTTCAGGCACTTTGGAGACCCAGTACTTC.

The chain links TRBV27 to TRBJ2-1; D perhaps matches TRBD1 (6 bases). This CDR3 spans 13 amino acids. Germline V gene lookup returns CDR1 MNHEY and CDR2 SMNVEV (reference sequence). Trimming left V 3 bases short and J 5 bases short, with 8 bases between. CDR3 nucleotides: TGTGCCAGCAGTTTCGGACAGCACAATGAGCAGTTCTTC. Residues: CASSFGQHNEQFF.

The chain couples TRBV18 to TRBJ2-7; possible D gene TRBD1, 6 bases. The CDR3 sequence is 14 residues long. Germline loops: CDR1 KGHSH, CDR2 LQKENI. The V gene lost 4 bases and the J gene lost 0 bases, with 10 bases spanning the gap. This chain's CDR3 is CASSRSGDSYEQYF. CDR3 nucleotide sequence: TGTGCCAGCTCACGATCAGGGGACTCCTACGAGCAGTACTTC.

About this clone: One end of the junction is discordant with germline, which a read error may explain. The rearrangement uses TRBV6-4 and TRBJ2-2; D gene unclear. Germline V CDR1 and CDR2: MRHNA, SNTAGT. CDR3 length: 14 residues. The CDR3 loop reads CASNDSASPGELFF. The CDR3 DNA reads as TGTGCCAGCAATGACTCGGCCTCCCCCGGGGAGCTGTTTTTT.

CDR3 in DNA: TGTGCCAGCAGTTACCTTCCCAGGGGGCCAGGGGAGCTGTTTTTT. Translated: CASSYLPRGPGELFF. The chain joins TRBV6-5 to TRBJ2-2, with 8 bases that match TRBD1. From germline, CDR1 is MNHEY and CDR2 SVGAGI. J lost 8 bases, V lost 2 bases, and 7 bases had no gene match. The CDR3 spans 15 residues.

The V gene is TRBV2, the J gene TRBJ2-4; tentatively, D is TRBD2 (6 bases). The V end was cut by 2 bases, the J end by 0 bases, with 17 bases between. The CDR3 has 18 residues. Germline V gives CDR1 SNHLY, CDR2 FYNNEI. The CDR3 sequence: CASSEYAARGLAKNIQYF. The DNA of the CDR3 is TGTGCCAGCAGTGAATACGCCGCGCGGGGTCTAGCCAAAAACATTCAGTACTTC.

V is TRBV6-5 and J is TRBJ1-2; TRBD1 might be the D (6 bases). Trimming stripped 6 bases from V and 4 bases from J, with 18 bases between. The CDR3 is made up of 15 amino acids. Germline CDR1 reads MNHEY; CDR2 reads SVGAGI. In DNA, the CDR3 is TGTGCCAGCAGCTTGGGGGGAGGGACAACCTATGGCTACACCTTC. It yields the protein CASSLGGGTTYGYTF.

The V gene is TRBV30, the J gene TRBJ2-7; 7 positions match TRBD1. Germline assignment: CDR1 GTSNPN and CDR2 SVGIG (reference sequence). This CDR3 spans 13 amino acids. The V segment lost 3 bases and the J segment 4 bases; nucleotides outside the gene matches: 6. CDR3: CAWRPTGEYEQYF. The CDR3 region has the DNA TGTGCCTGGAGGCCAACAGGGGAATACGAGCAGTACTTC.